This T cell receptor (beta chain) was found in a study of cytomegalovirus exposure and HLA in healthy donors. Points from the study as a whole: Whilst most TCR sequences proved rare, a subset of public TCRs occurred across many donors. The classifier reportedly diagnosed cytomegalovirus status with high sensitivity and specificity.

V lost 4 bases, J lost 3 bases, and 10 bases stayed unmatched. CDR3 length equals 16 residues. The germline CDR1 and CDR2 sequences are SGHRS and YFSETQ. This clone appeared once. The antigen remains unidentified. PCR primers comprised 60 Vbeta and 13 Jbeta primers. Profiled with immunoSEQ multiplex PCR; TCRdb holds only in-frame clones, not every one. Of some 110,000 clones listed, about four fifths were seen once; the top ten hold approximately 3%. Donors in the study were healthy people who gave bone marrow. This receptor was identified in a woman aged 18 to 35 in good health and CMV-seropositive. The chain couples TRBV5-1 to TRBJ2-3; 8 positions match TRBD1. Sequenced material: PBMCs. The DNA of the CDR3 is TGCGCCAGCAGCGGGGGACAGGCTAAATTAACAGATACGCAGTATTTT. Its translation: CASSGGQAKLTDTQYF. Supplemented by reference TRBV5-1 and TRBJ2-3, the full variable domain reads KAGVTQTPRYLIKTRGQQVTLSCSPISGHRSVSWYQQTPGQGLQFLFEYFSETQRNKGNFPGRFSGRQFSNSRSEMNVSTLELGDSALYLCASSGGQAKLTDTQYFGPGTRLTVL.